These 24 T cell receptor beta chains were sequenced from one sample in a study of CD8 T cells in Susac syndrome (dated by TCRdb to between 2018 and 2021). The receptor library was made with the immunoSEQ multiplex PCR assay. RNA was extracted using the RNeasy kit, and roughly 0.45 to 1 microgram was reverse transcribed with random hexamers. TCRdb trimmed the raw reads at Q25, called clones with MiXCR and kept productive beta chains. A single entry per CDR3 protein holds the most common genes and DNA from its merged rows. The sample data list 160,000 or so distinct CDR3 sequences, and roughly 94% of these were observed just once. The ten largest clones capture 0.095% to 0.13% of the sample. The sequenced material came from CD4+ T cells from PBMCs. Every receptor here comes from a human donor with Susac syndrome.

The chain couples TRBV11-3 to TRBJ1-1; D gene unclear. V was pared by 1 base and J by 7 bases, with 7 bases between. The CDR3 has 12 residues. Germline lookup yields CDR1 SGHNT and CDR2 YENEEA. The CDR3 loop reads CASSLGASEAFF. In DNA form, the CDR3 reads TGTGCCAGCAGCTTAGGGGCGAGTGAAGCTTTCTTT.

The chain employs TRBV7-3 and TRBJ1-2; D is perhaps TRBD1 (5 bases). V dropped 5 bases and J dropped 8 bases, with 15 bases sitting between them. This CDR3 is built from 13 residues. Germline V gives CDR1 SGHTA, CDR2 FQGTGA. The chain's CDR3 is CASSTGQFGGYTF. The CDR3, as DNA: TGTGCCAGCAGCACAGGACAATTTGGCGGCTACACCTTC.

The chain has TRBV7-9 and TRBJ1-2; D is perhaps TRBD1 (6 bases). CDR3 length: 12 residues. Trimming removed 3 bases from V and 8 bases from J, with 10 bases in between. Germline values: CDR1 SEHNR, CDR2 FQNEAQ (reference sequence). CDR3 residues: CASSLEQGGYTF. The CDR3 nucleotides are TGTGCCAGCAGCTTGGAGCAGGGGGGCTACACCTTC. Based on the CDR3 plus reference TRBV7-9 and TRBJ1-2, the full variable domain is DTGVSQNPRHKITKRGQNVTFRCDPISEHNRLYWYRQTLGQGPEFLTYFQNEAQLEKSRLLSDRFSAERPKGSFSTLEIQRTEQGDSAMYLCASSLEQGGYTFGSGTRLTVV.

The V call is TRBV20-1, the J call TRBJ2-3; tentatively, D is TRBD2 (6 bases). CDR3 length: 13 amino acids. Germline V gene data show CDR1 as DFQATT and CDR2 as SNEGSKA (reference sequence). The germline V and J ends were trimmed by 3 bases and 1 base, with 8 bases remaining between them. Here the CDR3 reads CSASTGGTDTQYF. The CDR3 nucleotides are TGCAGTGCTAGCACGGGGGGCACAGATACGCAGTATTTT.

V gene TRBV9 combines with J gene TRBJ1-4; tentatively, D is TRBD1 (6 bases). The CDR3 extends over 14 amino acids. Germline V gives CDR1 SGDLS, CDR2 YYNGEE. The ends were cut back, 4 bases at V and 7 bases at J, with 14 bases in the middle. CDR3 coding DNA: TGTGCCAGCAGCCCCCGGACAGAAGGTGAAAAACTGTTTTTT. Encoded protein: CASSPRTEGEKLFF.

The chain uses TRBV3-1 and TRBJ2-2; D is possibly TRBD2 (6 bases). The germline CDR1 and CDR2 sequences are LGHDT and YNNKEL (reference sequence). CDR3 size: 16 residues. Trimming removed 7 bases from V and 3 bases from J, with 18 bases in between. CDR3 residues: CASNRMGTDHTGELFF. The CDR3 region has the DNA TGTGCCAGCAATCGAATGGGGACTGACCACACCGGGGAGCTGTTTTTT.

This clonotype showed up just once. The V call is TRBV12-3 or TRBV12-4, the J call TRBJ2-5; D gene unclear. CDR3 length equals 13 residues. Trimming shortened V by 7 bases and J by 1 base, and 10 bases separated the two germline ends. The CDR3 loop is CASNSEPQETQYF. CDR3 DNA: TGTGCCAGCAATTCGGAACCCCAAGAGACCCAGTACTTC.

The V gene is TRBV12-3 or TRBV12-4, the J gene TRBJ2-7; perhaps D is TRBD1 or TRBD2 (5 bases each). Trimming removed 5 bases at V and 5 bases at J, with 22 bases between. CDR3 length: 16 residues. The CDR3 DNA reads TGTGCCAGCAGTCCGAGGGACCCCACACAGGCCCACGAGCAGTACTTC. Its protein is CASSPRDPTQAHEQYF.

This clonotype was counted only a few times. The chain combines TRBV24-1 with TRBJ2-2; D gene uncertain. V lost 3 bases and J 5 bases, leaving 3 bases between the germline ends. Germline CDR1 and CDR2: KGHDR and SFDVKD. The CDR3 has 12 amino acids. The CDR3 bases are TGTGCCACCAGTGATCGGACCGGGGAGCTGTTTTTT. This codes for CATSDRTGELFF.

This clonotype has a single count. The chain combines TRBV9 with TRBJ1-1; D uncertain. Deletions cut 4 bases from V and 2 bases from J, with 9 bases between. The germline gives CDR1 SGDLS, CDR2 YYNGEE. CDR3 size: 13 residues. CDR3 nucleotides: TGTGCCAGCAGCATACACGGTAACACTGAAGCTTTCTTT. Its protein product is CASSIHGNTEAFF.

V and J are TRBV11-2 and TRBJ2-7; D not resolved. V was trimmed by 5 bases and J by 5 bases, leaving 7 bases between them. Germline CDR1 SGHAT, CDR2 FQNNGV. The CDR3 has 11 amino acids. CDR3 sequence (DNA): TGTGCCAGCAGCATGGCGGACGAGCAGTACTTC. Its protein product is CASSMADEQYF.

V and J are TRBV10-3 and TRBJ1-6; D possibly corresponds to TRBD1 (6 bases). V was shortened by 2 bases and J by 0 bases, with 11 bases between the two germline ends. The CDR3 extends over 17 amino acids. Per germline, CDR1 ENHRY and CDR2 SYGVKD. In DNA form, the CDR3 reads TGTGCCATCAGTGAGCCGAGGGGGAGCTCCTATAATTCACCCCTCCACTTT. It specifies CAISEPRGSSYNSPLHF.

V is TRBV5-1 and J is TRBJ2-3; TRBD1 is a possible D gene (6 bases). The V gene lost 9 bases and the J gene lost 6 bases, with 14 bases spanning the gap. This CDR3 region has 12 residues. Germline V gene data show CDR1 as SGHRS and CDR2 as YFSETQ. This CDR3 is CATGHRADTQYF. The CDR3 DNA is TGCGCCACTGGACACAGGGCGGATACGCAGTATTTT.

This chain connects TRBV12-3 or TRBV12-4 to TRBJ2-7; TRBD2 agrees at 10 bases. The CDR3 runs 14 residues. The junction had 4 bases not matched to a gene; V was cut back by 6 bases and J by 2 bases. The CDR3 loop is CASSQSGGAYEQYF. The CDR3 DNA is TGTGCCAGCAGCCAGAGCGGGGGGGCCTACGAGCAGTACTTC.

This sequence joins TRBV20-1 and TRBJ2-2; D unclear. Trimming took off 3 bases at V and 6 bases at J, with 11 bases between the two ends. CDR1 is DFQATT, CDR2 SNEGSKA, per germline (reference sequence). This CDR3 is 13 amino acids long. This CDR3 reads CSARRGGSGELFF. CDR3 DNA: TGCAGTGCTAGGCGCGGTGGGTCCGGGGAGCTGTTTTTT.

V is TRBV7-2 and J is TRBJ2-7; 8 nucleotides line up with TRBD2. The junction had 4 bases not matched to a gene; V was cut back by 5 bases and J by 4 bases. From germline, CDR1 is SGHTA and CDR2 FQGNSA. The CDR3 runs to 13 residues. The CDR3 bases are TGTGCCAGCAGCCCGGGGGGGATATACGAGCAGTACTTC. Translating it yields CASSPGGIYEQYF. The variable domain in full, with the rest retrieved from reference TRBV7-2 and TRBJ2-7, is GAGVSQSPSNKVTEKGKDVELRCDPISGHTALYWYRQSLGQGLEFLIYFQGNSAPDKSGLPSDRFSAERTGGSVSTLTIQRTQQEDSAVYLCASSPGGIYEQYFGPGTRLTVT.

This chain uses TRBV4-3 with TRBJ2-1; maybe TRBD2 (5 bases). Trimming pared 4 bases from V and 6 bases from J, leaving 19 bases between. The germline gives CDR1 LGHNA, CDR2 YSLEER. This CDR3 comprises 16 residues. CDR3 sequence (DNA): TGCGCCAGCAGCCCTGCCCCAGCGGTCCAAGGCAATGAGCAGTTCTTC. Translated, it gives CASSPAPAVQGNEQFF.

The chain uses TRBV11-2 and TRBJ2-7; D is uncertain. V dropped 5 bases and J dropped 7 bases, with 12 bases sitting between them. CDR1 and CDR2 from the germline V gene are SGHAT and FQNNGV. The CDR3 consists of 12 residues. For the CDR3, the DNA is TGTGCCAGCAGCCCCTCGCGGCGAGAGCAGTACTTC. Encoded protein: CASSPSRREQYF.

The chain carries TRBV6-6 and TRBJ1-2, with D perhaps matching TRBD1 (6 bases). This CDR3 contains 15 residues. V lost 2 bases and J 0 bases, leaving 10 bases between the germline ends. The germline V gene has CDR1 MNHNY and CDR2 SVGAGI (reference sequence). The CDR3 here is CASSYATGANYGYTF. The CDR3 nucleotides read TGTGCCAGCAGTTACGCGACAGGAGCTAACTATGGCTACACCTTC.

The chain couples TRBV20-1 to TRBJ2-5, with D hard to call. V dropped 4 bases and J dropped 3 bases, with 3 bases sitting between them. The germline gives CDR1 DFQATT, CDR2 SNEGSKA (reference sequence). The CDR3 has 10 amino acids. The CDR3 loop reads CSAIKETQYF. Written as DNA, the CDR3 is TGCAGTGCTATAAAAGAGACCCAGTACTTC.

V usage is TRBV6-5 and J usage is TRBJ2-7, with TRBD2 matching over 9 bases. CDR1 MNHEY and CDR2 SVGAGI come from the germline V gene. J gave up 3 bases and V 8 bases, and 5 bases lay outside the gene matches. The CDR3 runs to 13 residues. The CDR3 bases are TGTGCCAGCGGCAAACTAGCGGGCTACGAGCAGTACTTC. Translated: CASGKLAGYEQYF.

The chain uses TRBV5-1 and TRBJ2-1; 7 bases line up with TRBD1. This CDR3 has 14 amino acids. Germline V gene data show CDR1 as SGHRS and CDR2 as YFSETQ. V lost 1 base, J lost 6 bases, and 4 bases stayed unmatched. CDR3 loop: CASSLYQGVNEQFF. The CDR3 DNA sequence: TGCGCCAGCAGCTTGTATCAGGGGGTCAATGAGCAGTTCTTC.

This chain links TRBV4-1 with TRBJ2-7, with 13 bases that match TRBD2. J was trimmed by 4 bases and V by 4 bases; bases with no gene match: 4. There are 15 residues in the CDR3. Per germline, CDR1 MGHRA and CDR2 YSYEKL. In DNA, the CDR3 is TGCGCCAGCAGCCCTCTACTAGCGGGGGGGTACGAGCAGTACTTC. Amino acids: CASSPLLAGGYEQYF.

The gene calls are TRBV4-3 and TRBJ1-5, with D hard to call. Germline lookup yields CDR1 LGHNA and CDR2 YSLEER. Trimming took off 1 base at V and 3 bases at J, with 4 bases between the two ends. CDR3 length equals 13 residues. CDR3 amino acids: CASSQGHNQPQHF. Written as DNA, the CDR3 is TGCGCCAGCAGCCAAGGCCACAATCAGCCCCAGCATTTT.